This TCR beta chain is from a study of Graves' ophthalmopathy and Graves' hyperthyroidism listed by TCRdb under 2018. Describing the broader study: Peripheral blood was collected at initial diagnosis, prior to any treatment. Following sample collection, hyperthyroidism patients were given methimazole at a starting dose of 30 mg daily, and ophthalmopathy patients were given high-dose intravenous methylprednisolone. The independent validation cohort included under 20 hyperthyroidism patients plus 17 patients who later progressed from hyperthyroidism to ophthalmopathy. The roughly 99 discovery patients were divided at random into training and test sets in a 7:3 ratio. In total, under 150 blood samples were TCR-sequenced: approximately 42 ophthalmopathy, approximately 80 hyperthyroidism and approximately 17 hyperthyroidism-to-ophthalmopathy patients. The study used signatures of the TCR beta repertoire to tell Graves' ophthalmopathy apart from Graves' hyperthyroidism and to predict which patients would progress to ophthalmopathy. In five or six hyperthyroidism patients, T-cell repertoires of thyroid tissue and blood were compared. To explore V-J signatures that separate ophthalmopathy from hyperthyroidism, a discovery set of 100 patients was enrolled, consisting of 40 to 45 with ophthalmopathy and some 56 with stable hyperthyroidism.

The ophthalmopathy patients had moderately to severely active disease, with a Clinical Activity Score of 3 or higher, a NOSPECS grade of 4 or higher, and a disease duration of less than 3 months. Patients were excluded if they had other autoimmune diseases, uncontrolled infections, pregnancy or lactation. Diagnosis relied on clinical symptoms, serum thyroxine, TRAb, thyroid ultrasound and orbital computed tomography. Ficoll-Paque density gradient centrifugation was used to isolate PBMCs from 8.5 to 10 ml of fresh peripheral blood. Total RNA was extracted with Trizol reagent and quality-checked on an Agilent 2100 Bioanalyzer. For repertoire sequencing, the TCR beta CDR3 regions were amplified from RNA transcripts. The first round of RT-PCR was done with HTBI primers and the Qiagen OneStep RT-PCR kit, and was followed by a second round of multiplex PCR, then size selection and purification. The libraries underwent paired-end sequencing with 100 bp reads on an Illumina HiSeq2000. The paper's processing steps were these. SOAPnuke was used for read processing, and reads with adapters, uncalled bases, a mean Phred below 15, or no exact constant-primer or identifier match were discarded. COPE v1.2.5 was used to merge high-quality paired reads. Each unique nucleotide sequence was defined as a clonotype, and clonotypes were aligned to IMGT TRB V, D and J references with MiTCR v1.1. The analysis was limited to V-J combinations with a frequency above 0.0001, which together covered around 99% of the repertoires. For each V-J combination, a TCR clonal expansion and chaos score was defined as F50 clonal expansion divided by the chaos observed in the TCRdist matrix. Welch's t-statistics and random forest were used to narrow the features down to about twelve V-J combinations, which were then fed into a naive Bayes classifier. The Morisita-Horn index was used to measure how similar the thyroid and blood repertoires were. In TCRdb, the public reads were trimmed at Q25 with fastp and aligned with MiXCR, with productive beta chains retained. Rows matching on CDR3 protein sequence are summarized as one entry with the most common DNA and genes. TCRdb, not the original authors, processed these V and J calls. This sample holds 350,000 to 450,000 distinct CDR3 sequences; around 17% were observed only once. About 1.6% of the sample lies in the top ten.

This clonotype appeared many times. Its antigen has not been determined. No quality values exist for individual bases; no much larger clone is one base distant. Overall study results and their limits: In cross-validation, the 13-signature model distinguished ophthalmopathy from stable hyperthyroidism with around 86% sensitivity and around 84% specificity, while in the test set the corresponding values were about 80% and 75%. Most expanded thyroid clonotypes with a frequency above 0.001 also appeared in blood, which suggests that blood repertoires may reflect the immune response in the thyroid. In validation, the model predicted ophthalmopathy progression with 55% to 71% sensitivity and approximately 78% specificity; roughly eleven predicted patients were CT-confirmed with GO in a median of approximately 6.5 months. Sample size was not statistically predetermined, and group allocation was not concealed from the investigators.

What was sequenced was peripheral blood. This sequence originates from a woman aged 18-29 years with Graves' ophthalmopathy. Donor details come from another sample of the same person, matched by shared clones.

The DNA sequence is as follows: TGTGCCAGCAGTACGACAGCGCCCTATGGCTACACCTTC. It codes for CASSTTAPYGYTF. The V and J genes are TRBV28 and TRBJ1-2, with TRBD1 perhaps the D gene, on 5 matching bases. V and J lose 5 bases and 4 bases, and a span of 11 bases separates them. For CDR1 and CDR2, the germline V gene lists MDHEN and SYDVKM. The CDR3 contains 13 residues, cysteine and phenylalanine counted. The entry retains the CDR3 DNA only, 39 bases that are in frame from base 1.